This T cell receptor beta chain was captured by sequencing in a study of cytomegalovirus exposure and HLA in healthy donors. Regarding the study as a whole: For most TCR beta V segments, an earlier analysis put the productive rate at about 90% or about 30% of the time.

The sample holds one count of this clone. What it recognizes is unknown. Primers for the PCR totalled 60 Vbeta and 13 Jbeta. Clones were sequenced by immunoSEQ multiplex PCR, and TCRdb holds only the in-frame ones, with some missing. The profile shows about 130,000 clones, 80% of them singletons. The sample was PBMCs. The receptor's source is a middle-aged man in good health and CMV-seronegative.

For the CDR3, the DNA is TGTGCCACCAGCAGAGATCGACAGCCTACCTACGAGCAGTACTTC. It specifies CATSRDRQPTYEQYF. The chain combines TRBV15 with TRBJ2-7, with D possibly matching TRBD1 (5 bases). CDR3 length: 15 amino acids. Looked up from germline, CDR1 is LNHNV and CDR2 is YYDKDF (reference sequence). Trimming pared 0 bases from V and 2 bases from J, leaving 11 bases between.